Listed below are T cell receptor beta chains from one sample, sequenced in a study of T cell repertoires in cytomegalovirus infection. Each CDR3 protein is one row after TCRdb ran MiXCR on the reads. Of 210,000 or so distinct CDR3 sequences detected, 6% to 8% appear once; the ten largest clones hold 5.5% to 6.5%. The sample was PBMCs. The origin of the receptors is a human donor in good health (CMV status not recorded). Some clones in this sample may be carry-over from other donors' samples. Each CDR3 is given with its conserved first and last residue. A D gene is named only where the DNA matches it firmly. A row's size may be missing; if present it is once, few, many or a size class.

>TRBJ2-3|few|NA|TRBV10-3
CAISEMTPGTQYF
TGTGCCATCAGTGAGATGACTCCGGGTACGCAGTATTTT
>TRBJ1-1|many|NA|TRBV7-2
CASSLRGGAFF
TGTGCCAGCAGCTTAAGAGGGGGAGCTTTCTTT
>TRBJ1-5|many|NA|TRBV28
CASSLLVDGQPQHF
TGTGCCAGCAGTTTACTGGTGGACGGTCAGCCCCAGCATTTT
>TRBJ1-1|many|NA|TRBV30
CAWSLVTGEAFF
TGTGCCTGGAGTTTAGTCACCGGTGAAGCTTTCTTT
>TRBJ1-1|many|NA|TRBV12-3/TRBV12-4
CASSLGITNTEAFF
TGTGCCAGCAGTTTAGGGATTACGAACACTGAAGCTTTCTTT
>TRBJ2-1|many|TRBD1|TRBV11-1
CASSRYRGNEQFF
TGTGCCAGCAGCCGGTACAGGGGCAATGAGCAGTTCTTC
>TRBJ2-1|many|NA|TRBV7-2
CASSLGYYNEQFF
TGTGCCAGCAGCTTAGGGTACTACAATGAGCAGTTCTTC
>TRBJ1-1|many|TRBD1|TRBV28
CATSLGQGTEAFF
TGTGCCACCTCCCTCGGACAGGGCACTGAAGCTTTCTTT
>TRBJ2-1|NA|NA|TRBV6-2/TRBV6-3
CASSYPRETYNEQFF
TGTGCCAGCAGTTACCCGAGGGAAACCTACAATGAGCAGTTCTTC
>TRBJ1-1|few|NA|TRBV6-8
CASSYRLIGNTEAFF
TGTGCCAGCAGTTACCGCCTGATCGGGAACACTGAAGCTTTCTTT
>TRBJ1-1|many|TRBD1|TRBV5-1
CASSLGVRGRTEAFF
TGCGCCAGCAGCTTGGGGGTCAGGGGGCGGACTGAAGCTTTCTTT
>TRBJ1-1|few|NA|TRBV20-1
CSAPRGGPDTEAFF
TGCAGTGCTCCGCGAGGGGGGCCGGACACTGAAGCTTTCTTT
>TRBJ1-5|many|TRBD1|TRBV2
CASSYKDRGLTVGNQPQHF
TGTGCCAGCAGTTATAAGGACAGGGGACTGACCGTTGGCAATCAGCCCCAGCATTTT
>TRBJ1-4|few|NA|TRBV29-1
CSAGGRYEKLFF
TGCAGCGCCGGAGGGAGATATGAAAAACTGTTTTTT
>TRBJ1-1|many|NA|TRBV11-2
CASSFPTSAAEAFF
TGTGCCAGCAGCTTCCCCACTTCCGCGGCTGAAGCTTTCTTT
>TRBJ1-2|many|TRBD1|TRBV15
CATSRPGTGVGGYTF
TGTGCCACCAGCAGGCCCGGGACAGGGGTTGGCGGCTACACCTTC
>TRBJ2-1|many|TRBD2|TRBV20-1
CSASQGGGADNEQFF
TGCAGTGCTAGTCAGGGCGGGGGGGCCGACAATGAGCAGTTCTTC
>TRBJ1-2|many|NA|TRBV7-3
CASSLRPDYGYTF
TGTGCCAGCAGCTTAAGGCCCGACTATGGCTACACCTTC
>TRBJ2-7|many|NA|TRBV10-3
CAISDRPYEQYF
TGTGCCATCTCCGACAGACCCTACGAGCAGTACTTC